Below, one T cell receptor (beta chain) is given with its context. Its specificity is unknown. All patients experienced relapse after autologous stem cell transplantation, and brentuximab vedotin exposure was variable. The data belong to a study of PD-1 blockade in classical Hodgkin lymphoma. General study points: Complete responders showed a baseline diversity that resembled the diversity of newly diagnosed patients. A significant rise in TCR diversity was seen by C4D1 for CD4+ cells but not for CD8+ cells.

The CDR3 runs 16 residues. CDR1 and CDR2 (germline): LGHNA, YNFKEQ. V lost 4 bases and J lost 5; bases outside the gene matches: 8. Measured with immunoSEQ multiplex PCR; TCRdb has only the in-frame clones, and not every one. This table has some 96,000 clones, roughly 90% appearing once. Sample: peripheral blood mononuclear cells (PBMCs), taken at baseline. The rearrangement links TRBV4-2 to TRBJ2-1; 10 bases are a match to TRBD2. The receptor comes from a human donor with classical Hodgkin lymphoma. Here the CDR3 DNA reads TGTGCCAGCAGCCCCTCGGGACTAGCGAAAGACAATGAGCAGTTCTTC. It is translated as CASSPSGLAKDNEQFF.